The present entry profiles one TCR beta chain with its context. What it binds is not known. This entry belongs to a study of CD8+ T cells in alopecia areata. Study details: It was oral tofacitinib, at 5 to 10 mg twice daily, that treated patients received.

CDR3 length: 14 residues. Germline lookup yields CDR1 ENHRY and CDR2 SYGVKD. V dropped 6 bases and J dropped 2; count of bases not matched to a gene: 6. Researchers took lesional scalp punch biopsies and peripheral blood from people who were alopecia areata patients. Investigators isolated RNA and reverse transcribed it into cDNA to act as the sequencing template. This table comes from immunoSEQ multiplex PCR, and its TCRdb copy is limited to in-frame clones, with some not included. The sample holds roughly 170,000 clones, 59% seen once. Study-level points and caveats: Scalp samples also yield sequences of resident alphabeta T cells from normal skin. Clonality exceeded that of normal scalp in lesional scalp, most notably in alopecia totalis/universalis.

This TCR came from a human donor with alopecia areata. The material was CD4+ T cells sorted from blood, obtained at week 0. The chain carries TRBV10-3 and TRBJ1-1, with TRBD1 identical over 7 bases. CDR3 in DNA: TGTGCCATCAGAACTACAGGGGATAACACTGAAGCTTTCTTT. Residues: CAIRTTGDNTEAFF.